This T cell receptor beta chain is from a study of blood T cell repertoires in COVID-19. Across the study: There were acute and convalescent COVID-19 samples, and they came from the United States, Italy and Spain. Sources were T cells, B-cell-depleted T cells, or PBMCs; the material itself was cDNA or gDNA.

CDR3 size: 12 residues. Trimming removed 6 bases from V and 8 bases from J; junction bases left unmatched: 6. Germline V gene lookup returns CDR1 MNHEY and CDR2 SMNVEV (reference sequence). As processed by the authors: For nucleated cells, counts were estimated from reference gene primer amplification. Assay used: immunoSEQ multiplex PCR; TCRdb lists only in-frame clones, some missing. V and J calls and clone size are copied from that table; D and trimming were computed from the DNA. This sample has about 400,000 clones, with 80% to 90% found just once. This sequence joins TRBV27 and TRBJ1-2, with 7 nucleotides matching TRBD1. What was sequenced was peripheral blood. The source of this sequence is a woman younger than 45 with acute or convalescent COVID-19. Here the CDR3 reads CASRKGQAGYTF. The CDR3 DNA reads TGTGCCAGCAGAAAAGGACAGGCGGGCTACACCTTC.